The 22 T cell receptor beta chains presented below share a single source sample, sequenced in a study of CD8 T cells in Susac syndrome. Roughly 0.45 to 1 ug RNA was reverse transcribed with random hexamers. TCRdb reprocessed the immunoSEQ multiplex PCR reads with MiXCR, giving one entry per CDR3 protein. The sample includes 20,000 to 25,000 distinct CDR3 sequences, 93% of them seen just once. Input material: CD8+ T cells from PBMCs. These receptors came from a human donor in good health.

The chain combines TRBV5-6 with TRBJ1-5, with a tentative D call TRBD1 (5 bases). The V end lost 0 bases, the J end lost 7 bases, and 8 bases lay between the germline ends. In germline, CDR1 is SGHDT, CDR2 YYEEEE. CDR3 length: 13 residues. CDR3 nucleotide sequence: TGTGCCAGCAGCTTGGGGGGCGGCCAGCCCCAGCATTTT. It specifies CASSLGGGQPQHF.

This clonotype was counted between two and nine times. The genes are TRBV9 and TRBJ1-3, with TRBD1 identical over 10 bases. The V segment lost 2 bases and the J segment 2 bases; nucleotides outside the gene matches: 1. Germline V CDR1 and CDR2: SGDLS, YYNGEE. The CDR3 is 15 amino acids. The CDR3 spells CASSVGQGAGNTIYF. For the CDR3, the DNA is TGTGCCAGCAGCGTTGGACAGGGGGCTGGAAACACCATATATTTT.

This clonotype turned up a few times. The rearrangement uses TRBV7-9 and TRBJ2-7, with 10 bases that match TRBD1. The CDR3 has 14 residues. V dropped 6 bases and J dropped 4; count of bases not matched to a gene: 6. The germline V gene has CDR1 SEHNR and CDR2 FQNEAQ (reference sequence). CDR3 sequence (DNA): TGTGCCAGCAGTTCCCGGGACAGGGGTTACGAGCAGTACTTC. As protein: CASSSRDRGYEQYF.

The genes are TRBV6-4 and TRBJ2-3; weak D call: TRBD2 (6 bases). This CDR3 spans 16 amino acids. Germline V gene lookup returns CDR1 MRHNA and CDR2 SNTAGT. V was cut by 5 bases and J by 2 bases, with 17 bases left in between. CDR3 bases: TGTGCCAGCAGTCGGGACGGCGGGACTCCCACAGATACGCAGTATTTT. Translating gives CASSRDGGTPTDTQYF.

CDR3 bases: TGCAGTGCTAGACCAGGGGGAACTGAAGCTTTCTTT. This encodes CSARPGGTEAFF. This chain links TRBV20-1 with TRBJ1-1; 7 bases are shared with TRBD1. The trim removed 2 bases at V and 5 bases at J, leaving 2 bases unmatched. In germline, CDR1 is DFQATT, CDR2 SNEGSKA (reference sequence). The CDR3 has 12 residues.

The gene calls are TRBV5-8 and TRBJ1-6, with D perhaps TRBD1 (5 bases). The V and J ends lost 0 bases and 7 bases respectively, with 11 bases between them. The CDR3 covers 15 residues. Germline assignment: CDR1 SGHTS and CDR2 YDEGEE. The CDR3 bases are TGTGCCAGCAGCTTGGGGTACAGGTTGAATTCACCCCTCCACTTT. This codes for CASSLGYRLNSPLHF.

The V call is TRBV30, the J call TRBJ1-5; 7 nucleotides line up with TRBD1. V lost 0 bases to trimming and J lost 4 bases; unmatched junction nucleotides: 6. The length of the CDR3 is 15 residues. Germline-derived CDR1 and CDR2 are GTSNPN and SVGIG (reference sequence). CDR3 loop: CAWSVQQGMNQPQHF. As DNA, the CDR3 is TGTGCCTGGAGTGTACAACAGGGGATGAATCAGCCCCAGCATTTT. Drawing the rest from reference TRBV30 and TRBJ1-5, the complete variable domain is SQTIHQWPATLVQPVGSPLSLECTVEGTSNPNLYWYRQAAGRGLQLLFYSVGIGQISSEVPQNLSASRPQDRQFILSSKKLLLSDSGFYLCAWSVQQGMNQPQHFGDGTRLSIL.

The rearrangement links TRBV10-3 to TRBJ2-2, with TRBD1 matching 9 bases. This CDR3 is 15 amino acids long. Germline V gene data show CDR1 as ENHRY and CDR2 as SYGVKD. Trimming at V came to 0 bases and at J to 7 bases, leaving 3 bases not matched to a gene. This chain's CDR3 is CAISESGQGNGELFF. In DNA, the CDR3 is TGTGCCATCAGTGAGTCGGGACAGGGAAACGGGGAGCTGTTTTTT.

V and J are TRBV27 and TRBJ1-1, with TRBD1 matching over 8 bases. Germline values: CDR1 MNHEY, CDR2 SMNVEV (reference sequence). The V and J ends lost 5 bases and 1 base, in that order; junction bases with no gene match: 15. This CDR3 spans 18 amino acids. CDR3 nucleotide sequence: TGTGCCAGCAGTAGAGGACAGGGAATGGGGCGCGGGAACACTGAAGCTTTCTTT. Protein sequence: CASSRGQGMGRGNTEAFF.

The V call is TRBV6-5, the J call TRBJ2-7, with D maybe TRBD2 (6 bases). Germline V lookup: CDR1 MNHEY, CDR2 SVGAGI. The CDR3 consists of 14 residues. Trimming took off 4 bases at V and 5 bases at J, with 15 bases between the two ends. This chain's CDR3 is CASSSGTEGNEQYF. In DNA form, the CDR3 reads TGTGCCAGCAGTTCAGGGACGGAGGGCAACGAGCAGTACTTC.

The chain has TRBV7-2 and TRBJ2-7; TRBD1 might be the D (6 bases). This CDR3 spans 14 amino acids. Trimming took off 5 bases at V and 3 bases at J, with 14 bases between the two ends. Germline V CDR1 and CDR2: SGHTA, FQGNSA. The CDR3 DNA is TGTGCCAGCAGCCCCAACAGGGACGGCTACGAGCAGTACTTC. It codes for CASSPNRDGYEQYF.

This chain uses TRBV6-2 or TRBV6-3 with TRBJ2-2; perhaps TRBD1 as D (6 bases). The CDR3 has 14 residues. Per germline, CDR1 MNHEY and CDR2 SVGEGT. Deletions cut 5 bases from V and 3 bases from J, with 10 bases between. The chain's CDR3 is CASSGTPYTGELFF. In DNA, the CDR3 is TGTGCCAGCAGTGGGACACCCTACACCGGGGAGCTGTTTTTT.

V and J are TRBV9 and TRBJ2-7, with D perhaps being TRBD1 or TRBD2 (6 bases each). Trimming took 4 bases from V and 3 from J, leaving 17 bases between them. Germline CDR1 reads SGDLS; CDR2 reads YYNGEE. The CDR3 covers 15 residues. CDR3 region: CASSPGHREFYEQYF. The CDR3 DNA reads TGTGCCAGCAGCCCGGGACACCGGGAGTTCTACGAGCAGTACTTC.

DNA of the CDR3: TGTGCCAGCAGTTCGACACAGAGCCCTACCTGGGAGCAGTACTTC. It codes for CASSSTQSPTWEQYF. This chain joins TRBV27 and TRBJ2-7; D is unclear. The germline gives CDR1 MNHEY, CDR2 SMNVEV (reference sequence). Trimming removed 4 bases from V and 7 bases from J, with 20 bases in between. The CDR3 consists of 15 residues.

The chain couples TRBV12-3 or TRBV12-4 to TRBJ1-1; D unclear. V gave up 2 bases and J gave up 3 bases, with 22 bases separating them. CDR3 length: 18 residues. The CDR3 DNA reads TGTGCCAGCAGTTTATCCCCGATGGGCCCAAACTTGGACACTGAAGCTTTCTTT. It is translated as CASSLSPMGPNLDTEAFF.

The CDR3 loop is CAIRRRGNEQFF. The CDR3 DNA sequence: TGTGCCATCAGGAGGAGAGGGAATGAGCAGTTCTTC. This rearrangement joins TRBV10-3 to TRBJ2-1; TRBD2 is a possible D gene (5 bases). The V and J ends lost 6 bases and 7 bases respectively, with 10 bases between them. Germline lookup yields CDR1 ENHRY and CDR2 SYGVKD. The CDR3 length is 12 residues.

The CDR3 DNA reads as TGTGCCAGCAGCTTAGTTCGGGGGGTTAGAGGCTACACCTTC. Translating gives CASSLVRGVRGYTF. The rearrangement links TRBV7-8 to TRBJ1-2, with a tentative D call TRBD1 (5 bases). Trimming removed 1 base from V and 8 bases from J, with 14 bases in between. Germline V gene data show CDR1 as SGHVS and CDR2 as FQNEAQ. The CDR3 has 14 residues.

This sequence joins TRBV19 and TRBJ2-1; D is perhaps TRBD1 or TRBD2 (5 bases each). The length of the CDR3 is 15 residues. CDR1 and CDR2 from the germline V gene are LNHDA and SQIVND (reference sequence). V dropped 1 base and J dropped 2 bases, with 9 bases sitting between them. CDR3: CASSIVGETYNEQFF. The CDR3, as DNA: TGTGCCAGTAGTATAGTAGGGGAGACCTACAATGAGCAGTTCTTC. The full variable domain, its missing parts supplied by reference TRBV19 and TRBJ2-1, is DGGITQSPKYLFRKEGQNVTLSCEQNLNHDAMYWYRQDPGQGLRLIYYSQIVNDFQKGDIAEGYSVSREKKESFPLTVTSAQKNPTAFYLCASSIVGETYNEQFFGPGTRLTVL.

This rearrangement joins TRBV4-3 to TRBJ2-3, with 10 bases matching TRBD2. Per germline, CDR1 LGHNA and CDR2 YSLEER. The trim removed 0 bases at V and 3 bases at J, leaving 3 bases unmatched. The CDR3 extends over 16 amino acids. CDR3 coding DNA: TGCGCCAGCAGCCAAGAGCTACTAGCGGGGACAGATACGCAGTATTTT. It encodes CASSQELLAGTDTQYF.

V and J are TRBV6-4 and TRBJ2-3, with TRBD2 matching 15 bases. Germline loops: CDR1 MRHNA, CDR2 SNTAGT. V trimming: 8 bases; J trimming: 3 bases; junction bases outside the gene matches: 9. This CDR3 is built from 17 residues. For the CDR3, the DNA is TGTGCCAGCCCCCGGACTAGCGGGGGGGTTGGAACAGATACGCAGTATTTT. Amino acids: CASPRTSGGVGTDTQYF.

This chain joins TRBV20-1 and TRBJ2-7; D gene uncertain. The CDR3 contains 11 residues. V was shortened by 4 bases and J by 6 bases, with 10 bases between the two germline ends. CDR1 is DFQATT, CDR2 SNEGSKA, per germline (reference sequence). Written as DNA, the CDR3 is TGCAGTGCTAACAGTCGTGGCGAGCAGTACTTC. Amino acids: CSANSRGEQYF.

The chain combines TRBV11-2 with TRBJ2-7; weak D call: TRBD2 (5 bases). V was trimmed by 0 bases and J by 3 bases, leaving 15 bases between them. The CDR3 sequence is 16 residues long. Germline V gene lookup returns CDR1 SGHAT and CDR2 FQNNGV. This CDR3 is CASSLDRGRSGYEQYF. The CDR3 DNA is TGTGCCAGCAGCTTAGATCGGGGAAGGAGCGGCTACGAGCAGTACTTC.